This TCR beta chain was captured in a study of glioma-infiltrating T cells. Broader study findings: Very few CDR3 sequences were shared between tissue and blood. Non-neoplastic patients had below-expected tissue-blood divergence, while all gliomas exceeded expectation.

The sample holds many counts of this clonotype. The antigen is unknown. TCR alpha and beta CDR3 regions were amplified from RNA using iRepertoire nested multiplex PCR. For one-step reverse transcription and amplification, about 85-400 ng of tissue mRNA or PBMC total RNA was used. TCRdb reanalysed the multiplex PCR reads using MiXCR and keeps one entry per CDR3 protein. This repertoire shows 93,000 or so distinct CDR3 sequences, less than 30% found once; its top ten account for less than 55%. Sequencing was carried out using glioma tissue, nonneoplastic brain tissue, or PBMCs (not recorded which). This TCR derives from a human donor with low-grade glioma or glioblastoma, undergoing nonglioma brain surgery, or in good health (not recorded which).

CDR3 loop: CASSHGGTAVETQYF. DNA of the CDR3: TGCGCCAGCAGCCATGGGGGGACGGCTGTGGAGACCCAGTACTTC. The V gene is TRBV4-1, the J gene TRBJ2-5, with a weak D call TRBD2 (6 bases). The CDR3 length is 15 residues. CDR1 and CDR2 from the germline V gene are MGHRA and YSYEKL. Trimming took off 3 bases at V and 5 bases at J, with 16 bases between the two ends.